The 6 T cell receptor delta chains presented below share a single source sample, sequenced in a study of human gamma delta and Vdelta1 T cells. TCRdb re-identified clones in the PCR reads via CATT. The table has hundreds of delta-chain clones, around 8.2% seen once; the top ten hold roughly 87%. The sequencing sample was made of differentiated CD27- Vdelta1 gamma-delta T cells from blood. These receptors were obtained from a human donor in good health.

In this sample, this clone is medium-sized (0.01 to 0.1%). Since a far larger clone is one base different, this is likely a read error. The same CDR3 arises from other DNA sequences in this sample as well. The chain employs TRDV1 and TRDJ1, with 9 positions matching TRDD3. Germline V gene lookup returns CDR1 TSWWSYY and CDR2 QGS. The CDR3 is made up of 24 amino acids. The V segment lost 3 bases and the J segment 0 bases; nucleotides outside the gene matches: 29. The CDR3 loop is CALGESLPLPGYWGTYSYTDKLIF. CDR3 nucleotide sequence: TGTGCTCTTGGGGAGTCCCTCCCTCTTCCGGGCTACTGGGGGACCTACTCTTACACCGATAAACTCATCTTT.

This clone was recorded a few times. Given a far larger clone just one base away, this is likely a sequencing read error. Other nucleotide sequences from this sample produce the same CDR3. V is TRDV1 and J is TRDJ1, with TRDD3 matching 8 bases. The CDR3 runs 23 residues. Germline lookup yields CDR1 TSWWSYY and CDR2 QGS. J lost 0 bases, V lost 3 bases, and 27 bases had no gene match. CDR3 DNA: TGTGCTCTTGGGGATCCTCGGCAGCACAAGAAGCGACTGGGGGGTCAGTACACCGATAAACTCATCTTT. This gives the protein CALGDPRQHKKRLGGQYTDKLIF.

By its share, this clone is medium-sized (0.01 to 0.1%). A far larger clone lies a single base away; this is likely a read error. Other DNA sequences in the same sample also yield this CDR3. V usage is TRDV1 and J usage is TRDJ1; maybe TRDD2 (7 bases). The germline gives CDR1 TSWWSYY, CDR2 QGS. This CDR3 is built from 23 residues. The CDR3 bases are TGTGCTCTCGGGGTCTTTACCTTCCTTCCGACATCTATTTACTTGGGGGTCACCGATAAACTCATCTTT. This gives the protein CALGVFTFLPTSIYLGVTDKLIF.

By share, this clone counts as medium-sized. A read error is the likely source, as a far larger clone sits one nucleotide away. Other DNA sequences in the sample encode the same CDR3. The V call is TRDV1, the J call TRDJ1; 11 positions agree with TRDD3. The CDR3 has 23 residues. CDR1 is TSWWSYY, CDR2 QGS, per germline. For the CDR3, the DNA is TGCGCTCTTGGGGACGCGGGTCATCCTACCGTTGGGGGATACGCCGTTGTGACCGATAAACTCATCTTT. Protein sequence: CALGDAGHPTVGGYAVVTDKLIF.

On this clone: The TCRdb record carries a much larger clone's protein, which differs from this DNA's translation at residue 3; a read error is the likely cause, and the protein listed here is the DNA translation. The rearrangement joins TRDV1 to TRDJ1; D possibly corresponds to TRDD3 (8 bases). Germline V gene sequence: CDR1 TSWWSYY, CDR2 QGS. Trimming took 10 bases from V and 0 from J, leaving 36 bases between them. There are 21 residues in the CDR3. DNA of the CDR3: TGTGCTCCTGGCCTGGCGGCCTTCCTGACCTACTGGGGGGTATACACCGATAAACTCATCTTT. It codes for CAPGLAAFLTYWGVYTDKLIF.

This clone was observed a handful of times. Translating this DNA gives a protein that differs at residue 21 from the TCRdb one, which belongs to a much larger clone; a read error is likely, and the protein shown is this translation. The rearrangement uses TRDV1 and TRDJ1; TRDD3 matches 11 bases. CDR1 is TSWWSYY, CDR2 QGS, per germline. CDR3 length: 23 residues. The CDR3 reads CALGDAGHPTVGGYAVVTDKFIF. CDR3 nucleotide sequence: TGTGCTCTTGGGGACGCGGGTCATCCTACCGTTGGGGGATACGCCGTTGTGACCGATAAATTCATCTTT.